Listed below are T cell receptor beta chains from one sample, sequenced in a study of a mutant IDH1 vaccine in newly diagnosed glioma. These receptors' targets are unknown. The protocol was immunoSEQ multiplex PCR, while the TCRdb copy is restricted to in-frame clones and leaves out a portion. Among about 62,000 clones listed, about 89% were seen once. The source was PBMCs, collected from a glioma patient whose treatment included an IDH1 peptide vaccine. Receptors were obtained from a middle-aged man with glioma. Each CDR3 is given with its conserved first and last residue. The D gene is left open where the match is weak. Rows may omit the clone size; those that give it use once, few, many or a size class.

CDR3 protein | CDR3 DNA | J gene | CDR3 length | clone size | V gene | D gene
CASNPRVGTGGLEQYF | TGCGCCAGCAACCCCAGAGTAGGTACAGGGGGACTCGAGCAGTACTTC | TRBJ2-7 | 16 | - | TRBV5-1 | TRBD1
CASGHREGTGELFF | TGTGCCAGCGGCCACAGGGAAGGCACCGGGGAGCTGTTTTTT | TRBJ2-2 | 14 | once | TRBV6-1 | -
CASSFASSGAYEQYF | TGTGCCAGCAGTTTCGCGTCGTCCGGGGCCTACGAGCAGTACTTC | TRBJ2-7 | 15 | - | TRBV28 | -
CASSLDGSLQPQHF | TGTGCCAGCAGCTTAGATGGTTCCCTCCAGCCCCAGCATTTT | TRBJ1-5 | 14 | - | TRBV11-2 | -
CASSLFGRRGSTEAFF | TGTGCCAGCAGTTTATTTGGCAGGCGCGGGAGCACTGAAGCTTTCTTT | TRBJ1-1 | 16 | - | TRBV28 | -
CASSAAENYGYTF | TGTGCCAGCAGCGCGGCAGAAAACTATGGCTACACCTTC | TRBJ1-2 | 13 | few | TRBV7-9 | -
CASREGLEWGANVLTF | TGTGCCAGCAGGGAGGGCCTCGAGTGGGGGGCCAACGTCCTGACTTTC | TRBJ2-6 | 16 | - | TRBV7-2 | -
CASSPPGQGIYF | TGTGCCAGCTCCCCGCCCGGACAGGGTATATACTTC | TRBJ2-7 | 12 | - | TRBV6-6 | TRBD1
CATTETGSSGNTIYF | TGTGCCACTACCGAGACAGGCAGCTCTGGAAACACCATATATTTT | TRBJ1-3 | 15 | - | TRBV19 | -
CSSYPGTGEGTDTQYF | TGCAGCTCCTATCCCGGGACAGGGGAGGGCACAGATACGCAGTATTTT | TRBJ2-3 | 16 | few | TRBV29-1 | TRBD1
CASSDSPFLTGRNTEAFF | TGTGCCAGCAGTGATTCCCCCTTTCTGACAGGACGGAACACTGAAGCTTTCTTT | TRBJ1-1 | 18 | - | TRBV2 | -
CSVETSGREQYF | TGCAGCGTTGAGACTAGCGGCCGGGAGCAGTACTTC | TRBJ2-7 | 12 | - | TRBV29-1 | TRBD2
CASSLARGTEAFF | TGTGCCAGCAGCTTAGCCCGGGGAACTGAAGCTTTCTTT | TRBJ1-1 | 13 | - | TRBV11-2 | -
CASSLRQGSTGELFF | TGCGCCAGCAGCTTGAGGCAGGGGAGCACCGGGGAGCTGTTTTTT | TRBJ2-2 | 15 | - | TRBV5-1 | -
CASSGGVSYARNTIYF | TGTGCCAGCAGCGGCGGGGTGTCGTACGCGAGAAACACCATATATTTT | TRBJ1-3 | 16 | once | TRBV9 | -
CAWSVSRETQYF | TGTGCCTGGAGTGTCAGTAGGGAGACCCAGTACTTC | TRBJ2-5 | 12 | - | TRBV30 | -
CATSLFSGRGETQYF | TGTGCCACCAGCTTGTTTAGCGGGAGGGGGGAGACCCAGTACTTC | TRBJ2-5 | 15 | - | TRBV15 | TRBD2
CASSPYQETQYF | TGTGCCAGCAGCCCGTACCAAGAGACCCAGTACTTC | TRBJ2-5 | 12 | - | TRBV5-4 | -
CASSLAGQGTGANVLTF | TGTGCCAGCAGCTTGGCCGGACAGGGAACTGGGGCCAACGTCCTGACTTTC | TRBJ2-6 | 17 | - | TRBV5-4 | TRBD1
CASSSRSFSGGNTEAFF | TGCGCCAGCAGCTCCCGGTCTTTCTCCGGGGGCAACACTGAAGCTTTCTTT | TRBJ1-1 | 17 | - | TRBV5-1 | -
CASSQDEGYTQYF | TGCGCCAGCAGCCAAGATGAGGGATATACGCAGTATTTT | TRBJ2-3 | 13 | once | TRBV4-1 | -
CASSSAVSDTEAFF | TGTGCCAGCAGTTCGGCAGTTTCCGACACTGAAGCTTTCTTT | TRBJ1-1 | 14 | - | TRBV27 | -
CSVSGGRVAGVGADTQYF | TGCAGCGTGTCGGGTGGAAGAGTGGCGGGAGTGGGTGCAGATACGCAGTATTTT | TRBJ2-3 | 18 | - | TRBV29-1 | TRBD2
CASSLYPGHLSGSGYF | TGTGCCAGCAGTTTATACCCCGGACACCTTAGTGGGAGCGGGTACTTC | TRBJ2-5 | 16 | - | TRBV28 | -
CSVGSGRGTDTQYF | TGCAGCGTTGGATCAGGGAGGGGCACAGATACGCAGTATTTC | TRBJ2-3 | 14 | - | TRBV29-1 | TRBD2
CASTPGQSSYEQYF | TGTGCCAGCACCCCTGGTCAGAGCTCCTACGAGCAGTACTTC | TRBJ2-7 | 14 | - | TRBV28 | -
CASIWGQGASYEQYF | TGTGCCAGCATCTGGGGACAGGGGGCTTCCTACGAGCAGTACTTC | TRBJ2-7 | 15 | - | TRBV6-1 | TRBD1
CASSKLGGNTDTQYF | TGTGCCAGCAGCAAATTGGGCGGGAACACAGATACGCAGTATTTT | TRBJ2-3 | 15 | - | TRBV21-1 | -
CASSWGARGWPQHF | TGTGCCAGCAGTTGGGGCGCTCGGGGATGGCCCCAGCATTTT | TRBJ1-5 | 14 | - | TRBV28 | -
CATSRPGQGGGYTF | TGTGCCACCAGCAGGCCGGGACAGGGAGGTGGCTACACCTTC | TRBJ1-2 | 14 | once | TRBV15 | TRBD1
CASSIYRGSGNTEAFF | TGTGCCAGTAGTATATACAGGGGCAGTGGGAACACTGAAGCTTTCTTT | TRBJ1-1 | 16 | - | TRBV19 | TRBD1
CSVALHNEQFF | TGCAGCGTTGCCCTGCACAATGAGCAGTTCTTC | TRBJ2-1 | 11 | - | TRBV29-1 | -
CASSLEDRGSPLHF | TGTGCCAGCAGCTTAGAGGACAGGGGTTCACCCCTCCACTTT | TRBJ1-6 | 14 | once | TRBV5-5 | TRBD1
CASSLLQGVSGQYF | TGTGCCAGCAGCTTGCTACAGGGGGTTAGTGGGCAGTACTTC | TRBJ2-7 | 14 | - | TRBV5-5 | TRBD1
CSALVGASWSEQYF | TGCAGCGCCCTGGTCGGGGCAAGTTGGAGCGAGCAGTACTTC | TRBJ2-7 | 14 | - | TRBV29-1 | -
CASRLDTGNNYGYTF | TGTGCCAGCAGGCTGGACACGGGAAATAACTATGGCTACACCTTC | TRBJ1-2 | 15 | once | TRBV6-5 | -
CASSLRVRGISDTQYF | TGTGCCAGCAGCTTAAGGGTCAGGGGAATATCAGATACGCAGTATTTT | TRBJ2-3 | 16 | - | TRBV7-2 | -
CASSLPAGGDYTF | TGTGCCAGCAGCTTACCGGCAGGGGGCGACTACACCTTC | TRBJ1-2 | 13 | - | TRBV7-9 | TRBD1
CASSSDTGGSPLHF | TGCGCCAGCAGCTCTGACACTGGAGGGTCACCCCTCCACTTT | TRBJ1-6 | 14 | - | TRBV5-1 | -
CASTLATSGRWFF | TGTGCCAGCACGCTGGCGACTAGCGGGAGGTGGTTCTTC | TRBJ2-1 | 13 | few | TRBV7-2 | TRBD2
CASSQGPAAIGYTF | TGCGCCAGCAGCCAAGGGCCAGCCGCCATTGGCTACACCTTC | TRBJ1-2 | 14 | - | TRBV4-1 | -
CASTETSSSTDTQYF | TGTGCCAGCACCGAGACTAGCAGTAGCACAGATACGCAGTATTTT | TRBJ2-3 | 15 | - | TRBV7-3 | TRBD2
CASSFRPGASQETQYF | TGTGCCAGCAGCTTCCGTCCGGGGGCGAGTCAAGAGACCCAGTACTTC | TRBJ2-5 | 16 | - | TRBV5-4 | -
CSVSRDLGTEAFF | TGCAGCGTAAGCCGGGACCTTGGGACTGAAGCTTTCTTT | TRBJ1-1 | 13 | once | TRBV29-1 | -
CASSQEERGTDTQYF | TGTGCCAGCAGTCAGGAGGAGCGGGGCACAGATACGCAGTATTTT | TRBJ2-3 | 15 | - | TRBV4-2 | -
CASSIRFRAGGSEETQYF | TGTGCCAGTAGTATAAGGTTCAGGGCAGGGGGTTCGGAAGAGACCCAGTACTTC | TRBJ2-5 | 18 | - | TRBV19 | TRBD1
CASSPGASYEQYF | TGTGCCAGCAGCCCGGGGGCGTCCTACGAGCAGTACTTC | TRBJ2-7 | 13 | - | TRBV7-9 | -
CASSSNPNRETDTQYF | TGTGCCAGCAGCTCCAACCCTAATCGGGAAACAGATACGCAGTATTTT | TRBJ2-3 | 16 | once | TRBV7-3 | -
CAWRGDRGFVEAFF | TGTGCCTGGAGGGGGGACAGGGGGTTTGTTGAAGCTTTCTTT | TRBJ1-1 | 14 | once | TRBV30 | TRBD1
CASSLDGTGVKGYTF | TGTGCCAGCAGCTTGGACGGGACAGGGGTGAAGGGCTACACCTTC | TRBJ1-2 | 15 | - | TRBV7-3 | TRBD1